This T cell receptor (beta chain) is from a study of cytomegalovirus exposure and HLA in healthy donors. The germline V gene encodes CDR1 SGHRS and CDR2 YFSETQ. Between the trimmed V and J ends, which lost 6 bases and 4 bases, there was a span of 11 bases. The length of the CDR3 is 12 residues. This clone was detected only a few times. This PCR relied on a set of 60 Vbeta primers and 13 Jbeta primers. TCRdb's copy holds only in-frame clones and misses some; the assay was immunoSEQ multiplex PCR. The sample holds under 150,000 clones; over 60% are singletons and the top ten take under 2%. This receptor was obtained from a woman aged 35 to 49 in good health and CMV-seronegative. The V call is TRBV5-1, the J call TRBJ2-7; possibly TRBD1 for D (5 bases). Specimen: PBMCs. CDR3 residues: CASNLGDYEQYF. The CDR3 DNA follows: TGCGCCAGCAACCTAGGGGATTACGAGCAGTACTTC.